Listed here are 32 T cell receptor beta chains from one sample, sequenced in a study of shared clonotypes between healthy human individuals. Profiling relied on immunoSEQ multiplex PCR, and the TCRdb table lists in-frame clones only, not all of them. The table includes hundreds of thousands of clones, roughly 95% detected once. As defined, naive CD8 cells were CD45RO-negative and positively selected for CCR7, with terminally differentiated effector memory CD45RA+ cells excluded. Material: naive CD8+ T cells sorted from blood. Source of these receptors: a woman aged 25 to 39 in good health.

The table lists this clone with a count of one. V is TRBV5-4 and J is TRBJ2-6; 7 nucleotides align to TRBD1. The germline CDR1 and CDR2 sequences are SGHNT and YYREEE (reference sequence). The CDR3 spans 18 residues. V lost 3 bases to trimming and J lost 3 bases; unmatched junction nucleotides: 12. CDR3 sequence reads: CASSSPGQSNSGANVLTF. As DNA, the CDR3 is TGTGCCAGCAGCTCTCCGGGACAGTCAAATAGTGGGGCCAACGTCCTGACTTTC.

V is TRBV5-1 and J is TRBJ1-2; the D gene is possibly TRBD1 (5 bases). Germline assignment: CDR1 SGHRS and CDR2 YFSETQ. V lost 0 bases and J 7 bases, leaving 10 bases between the germline ends. The CDR3 has 13 residues. The CDR3 sequence: CASSLGGAAGYTF. The CDR3 bases are TGCGCCAGCAGCTTGGGTGGGGCGGCTGGCTACACCTTC.

The V and J genes are TRBV11-3 and TRBJ2-1, with 11 bases lining up with TRBD2. The CDR3 sequence is 15 residues long. The germline CDR1 and CDR2 sequences are SGHNT and YENEEA. J gave up 4 bases and V 5 bases, and 4 bases lay outside the gene matches. The chain's CDR3 is CASSQTSGGYNEQFF. In DNA form, the CDR3 reads TGTGCCAGCAGCCAAACTAGCGGGGGATACAATGAGCAGTTCTTC.

This chain joins TRBV11-2 and TRBJ2-7, with TRBD2 matching 7 bases. CDR3 size: 13 residues. V lost 6 bases, J lost 0 bases, and 2 bases stayed unmatched. Germline V lookup: CDR1 SGHAT, CDR2 FQNNGV. The CDR3 reads CASRWGGSYEQYF. The CDR3 nucleotides are TGTGCCAGCAGGTGGGGGGGCTCCTACGAGCAGTACTTC. Filled out from reference TRBV11-2 and TRBJ2-7, the complete variable domain reads EAGVAQSPRYKIIEKRQSVAFWCNPISGHATLYWYQQILGQGPKLLIQFQNNGVVDDSQLPKDRFSAERLKGVDSTLKIQPAKLEDSAVYLCASRWGGSYEQYFGPGTRLTVT.

The V gene is TRBV7-9, the J gene TRBJ2-1; D unresolved. There are 11 residues in the CDR3. Germline assignment: CDR1 SEHNR and CDR2 FQNEAQ (reference sequence). V was trimmed by 2 bases and J by 8 bases, leaving 4 bases between them. Here the CDR3 reads CASSLQDEQFF. The CDR3 bases are TGTGCCAGCAGCTTACAAGATGAGCAGTTCTTC. Looking up the rest from reference TRBV7-9 and TRBJ2-1 gives the full variable domain: DTGVSQNPRHKITKRGQNVTFRCDPISEHNRLYWYRQTLGQGPEFLTYFQNEAQLEKSRLLSDRFSAERPKGSFSTLEIQRTEQGDSAMYLCASSLQDEQFFGPGTRLTVL.

The chain combines TRBV5-4 with TRBJ1-1; D remains unclear. In germline, CDR1 is SGHNT, CDR2 YYREEE (reference sequence). This CDR3 contains 15 residues. The ends were cut back, 1 base at V and 4 bases at J, with 14 bases in the middle. This CDR3 reads CASSLSSGGFTEAFF. CDR3 coding DNA: TGTGCCAGCAGCTTGTCGTCAGGAGGTTTCACTGAAGCTTTCTTT.

The chain carries TRBV19 and TRBJ2-1, with TRBD2 identical over 9 bases. The CDR3 has 13 amino acids. CDR1 and CDR2 (germline): LNHDA, SQIVND (reference sequence). Trimming at V came to 10 bases and at J to 3 bases, leaving 4 bases not matched to a gene. CDR3 protein: CATSSGNYNEQFF. The CDR3 nucleotides read TGTGCCACCTCTAGCGGGAACTACAATGAGCAGTTCTTC.

The chain combines TRBV21-1 with TRBJ2-5; TRBD2, the table's D call, was not compared with the DNA. TRBV21-1 is a known pseudogene. There are 17 residues in the CDR3. The DNA for the CDR3 is TGTGCCAGCAGCAAAGTATCGGGTTTAAGCCCTCAAGAGACCCAGTACTTC. Its translation: CASSKVSGLSPQETQYF.

J is TRBJ2-5 and V is TRBV15; a weak D match, TRBD1 (5 bases). CDR1 and CDR2 from the germline V gene are LNHNV and YYDKDF (reference sequence). The CDR3 totals 13 residues. Trimming shortened V by 8 bases and J by 5 bases, and 15 bases separated the two germline ends. The CDR3 bases are TGTGCCACCCGACGTAGGGGTATGGAGACCCAGTACTTC. Amino acid sequence: CATRRRGMETQYF.

This sequence joins TRBV5-8 and TRBJ2-2; D might be TRBD2 (6 bases). V was shortened by 10 bases and J by 8 bases, with 9 bases between the two germline ends. The CDR3 loop spans 10 amino acids. Germline loops: CDR1 SGHTS, CDR2 YDEGEE. CDR3 DNA sequence: TGTGCCGATGGAGGGGGGGAGCTGTTTTTT. This codes for CADGGGELFF.

The V and J genes are TRBV19 and TRBJ2-7, with D perhaps matching TRBD2 (6 bases). Germline CDR1 is LNHDA and CDR2 is SQIVND (reference sequence). V dropped 3 bases and J dropped 6 bases, with 18 bases sitting between them. This CDR3 has 15 amino acids. CDR3 loop: CASSIPPPAGGEQYF. Here the CDR3 DNA reads TGTGCCAGTAGTATTCCCCCCCCGGCCGGGGGCGAGCAGTACTTC.

This chain links TRBV6-1 with TRBJ1-2; D gene unclear. Germline V CDR1 and CDR2: MNHNS, SASEGT. Deletions cut 0 bases from V and 4 bases from J, with 15 bases between. The CDR3 loop spans 16 amino acids. The chain's CDR3 is CASSEALGNLFYGYTF. The CDR3 nucleotides read TGTGCCAGCAGTGAAGCGCTAGGGAACCTCTTCTATGGCTACACCTTC.

The V gene is TRBV5-1, the J gene TRBJ2-7; 8 bases are a match to TRBD1. This CDR3 has 14 residues. After removal of 3 bases from V and 3 bases from J, the junction contained 5 bases not matched to a gene. Germline CDR1 is SGHRS and CDR2 is YFSETQ. The CDR3 nucleotides read TGCGCCAGCAGCTGGACAGGGTTCAACTACGAGCAGTACTTC. Residues: CASSWTGFNYEQYF.

This clone occurred a few times. The chain combines TRBV30 with TRBJ2-7; 9 bases are shared with TRBD1. The trim removed 0 bases at V and 3 bases at J, leaving 3 bases unmatched. Germline CDR1 reads GTSNPN; CDR2 reads SVGIG (reference sequence). CDR3 length: 14 residues. This chain's CDR3 is CAWSVGTGYYEQYF. The CDR3, as DNA: TGTGCCTGGAGTGTAGGGACAGGGTACTACGAGCAGTACTTC.

This CDR3 is CASSIDYGGGLGEQFF. Written as DNA, the CDR3 is TGTGCCAGTAGTATAGATTACGGGGGAGGGCTGGGTGAGCAGTTCTTC. V usage is TRBV19 and J usage is TRBJ2-1; 7 positions agree with TRBD2. The CDR3 contains 16 residues. J gave up 9 bases and V 0 bases, and 11 bases lay outside the gene matches. Germline lookup yields CDR1 LNHDA and CDR2 SQIVND (reference sequence).

This clone has a single count. J is TRBJ1-1 and V is TRBV5-4; tentatively, D is TRBD1 (6 bases). The CDR3 spans 15 residues. The germline CDR1 and CDR2 sequences are SGHNT and YYREEE (reference sequence). The V end was cut by 2 bases, the J end by 6 bases, with 17 bases between. The CDR3: CASSFHRSGGAEAFF. The CDR3 bases are TGTGCCAGCAGCTTCCACAGGTCGGGGGGCGCTGAAGCTTTCTTT.

This chain connects TRBV27 to TRBJ2-2; the D is unclear. The V and J ends lost 3 bases and 7 bases respectively, with 12 bases between them. This CDR3 contains 14 residues. CDR1 and CDR2 (germline): MNHEY, SMNVEV (reference sequence). The CDR3 bases are TGTGCCAGCAGTTTTGTAGGAGATGGCGGGGAGCTGTTTTTT. Translated: CASSFVGDGGELFF.

The chain has TRBV28 and TRBJ2-7; 8 positions agree with TRBD1. The germline CDR1 and CDR2 sequences are MDHEN and SYDVKM. The CDR3 length is 17 residues. J was trimmed by 5 bases and V by 5 bases; bases with no gene match: 17. CDR3 region: CASSTLRSGTGRDEQYF. CDR3 DNA: TGTGCCAGCAGTACCCTACGGTCCGGGACAGGAAGAGACGAGCAGTACTTC.

Only a few counts were recorded for this clone. The same CDR3 arises from other DNA sequences in this sample as well. This chain connects TRBV5-4 to TRBJ2-5; D perhaps matches TRBD2 (6 bases). CDR1 is SGHNT and CDR2 is YYREEE in the germline V gene (reference sequence). CDR3 length equals 13 residues. V lost 6 bases and J 3 bases, leaving 12 bases between the germline ends. CDR3 protein: CASTGVAEETQYF. Here the CDR3 DNA reads TGTGCCAGCACCGGAGTAGCGGAAGAGACCCAGTACTTC. Complete variable domain (other parts from reference TRBV5-4 and TRBJ2-5): ETGVTQSPTHLIKTRGQQVTLRCSSQSGHNTVSWYQQALGQGPQFIFQYYREEENGRGNFPPRFSGLQFPNYSSELNVNALELDDSALYLCASTGVAEETQYFGPGTRLLVL.

This clone has only a few counts. The V gene is TRBV7-9, the J gene TRBJ2-5, with 12 bases that match TRBD2. V lost 1 base, J lost 0 bases, and 0 bases stayed unmatched. Germline lookup yields CDR1 SEHNR and CDR2 FQNEAQ (reference sequence). This CDR3 region has 16 residues. CDR3 loop: CASSLGTSGNQETQYF. The CDR3 bases are TGTGCCAGCAGCTTAGGGACTAGCGGGAACCAAGAGACCCAGTACTTC.

The chain has TRBV28 and TRBJ1-1; D uncertain. The V and J ends lost 6 bases and 2 bases respectively, with 10 bases between them. Germline loops: CDR1 MDHEN, CDR2 SYDVKM. The CDR3 is made up of 13 amino acids. The CDR3 region is CASRLGLNTEAFF. Here the CDR3 DNA reads TGTGCCAGCAGGTTAGGGCTCAACACTGAAGCTTTCTTT.

This chain connects TRBV6-1 to TRBJ2-1, with 10 nucleotides matching TRBD1. There are 15 residues in the CDR3. After removal of 7 bases from V and 3 bases from J, the junction contained 6 bases not matched to a gene. The germline V gene has CDR1 MNHNS and CDR2 SASEGT. This CDR3 is CASTVDRGLYNEQFF. CDR3 coding DNA: TGTGCCAGCACCGTTGACAGGGGGCTCTACAATGAGCAGTTCTTC.

This sequence joins TRBV10-3 and TRBJ2-2, with unresolved D. The germline V gene encodes CDR1 ENHRY and CDR2 SYGVKD. Trimming took 2 bases from V and 5 from J, leaving 18 bases between them. This CDR3 is 17 amino acids long. CDR3 loop: CAISERALSLSTGELFF. The CDR3 bases are TGTGCCATCAGTGAGCGGGCCCTATCATTGTCAACCGGGGAGCTGTTTTTT.

This chain links TRBV5-6 with TRBJ2-2, with unresolved D. The germline V and J ends were trimmed by 0 bases and 3 bases, with 15 bases remaining between them. CDR3 length equals 17 residues. Looked up from germline, CDR1 is SGHDT and CDR2 is YYEEEE. The CDR3 sequence is CASSLDSRLRDTGELFF. CDR3 bases: TGTGCCAGCAGCTTGGACTCAAGGCTTAGAGACACCGGGGAGCTGTTTTTT.

This clone was detected only once. The V gene is TRBV5-5, the J gene TRBJ1-1; no clear D. V gave up 6 bases and J gave up 2 bases, with 11 bases separating them. Germline V gives CDR1 SGHKS, CDR2 YYEKEE (reference sequence). The CDR3 is 13 amino acids. DNA for the CDR3: TGTGCCAGCATCCTAGTAACTAACACTGAAGCTTTCTTT. This translates into CASILVTNTEAFF.

Only a few counts were recorded for this clone. The rearrangement links TRBV27 to TRBJ1-2; D is possibly TRBD1 (5 bases). The germline V and J ends were trimmed by 8 bases and 7 bases, with 14 bases remaining between them. Germline-derived CDR1 and CDR2 are MNHEY and SMNVEV (reference sequence). This CDR3 contains 12 residues. In nucleotides, the CDR3 is TGTGCCAGCGGGGGGGACTCCCTTGGCTACACCTTC. Its protein is CASGGDSLGYTF.

The chain is built from TRBV6-5 and TRBJ2-6; a weak D match, TRBD1 (5 bases). CDR1 MNHEY and CDR2 SVGAGI come from the germline V gene. Trimming took 5 bases from V and 0 from J, leaving 5 bases between them. CDR3 length equals 14 residues. In DNA, the CDR3 is TGTGCCAGCAGTACAGGCTCTGGGGCCAACGTCCTGACTTTC. Translation gives CASSTGSGANVLTF.

The gene calls are TRBV5-8 and TRBJ2-5; D not certain. The CDR3 contains 13 residues. Trimming left V 0 bases short and J 5 bases short, with 8 bases between. Germline V gene lookup returns CDR1 SGHTS and CDR2 YDEGEE. CDR3 loop: CASSLEGSETQYF. The CDR3 DNA is TGTGCCAGCAGCTTGGAGGGAAGCGAGACCCAGTACTTC.

The chain joins TRBV7-7 to TRBJ2-1; D unclear. Looked up from germline, CDR1 is SSHAT and CDR2 is FNYEAQ (reference sequence). Between the trimmed V and J ends, which lost 5 bases and 0 bases, there was a span of 11 bases. CDR3 size: 15 residues. The CDR3 protein is CASSPTLNSYNEQFF. The CDR3 coding sequence is TGTGCCAGCAGCCCGACCCTTAACTCCTACAATGAGCAGTTCTTC.

CDR3 amino acids: CASSQVAGSSNQPQHF. As DNA, the CDR3 is TGCGCCAGCAGCCAAGTAGCAGGGTCTAGCAATCAGCCCCAGCATTTT. V usage is TRBV4-1 and J usage is TRBJ1-5, with a tentative D call TRBD1 (5 bases). The germline V gene encodes CDR1 MGHRA and CDR2 YSYEKL. V was pared by 1 base and J by 0 bases, with 10 bases between. CDR3 size: 16 residues.

The V and J genes are TRBV28 and TRBJ2-1; D is possibly TRBD2 (7 bases). The V gene's germline CDR1 is MDHEN and CDR2 SYDVKM. This CDR3 has 16 residues. V lost 6 bases to trimming and J lost 3 bases, with 18 bases between them. CDR3 residues: CASSRRGLADYNEQFF. The CDR3 DNA follows: TGTGCCAGCAGCCGGCGGGGGCTAGCGGACTACAATGAGCAGTTCTTC.

The genes are TRBV28 and TRBJ2-1; D uncertain. Trimming removed 7 bases from V and 4 bases from J, with 23 bases in between. This CDR3 comprises 17 residues. CDR1 is MDHEN and CDR2 is SYDVKM in the germline V gene. CDR3 nucleotides: TGTGCCAGCACCAGCGCCGGTGGCGACTCAAGATACAATGAGCAGTTCTTC. Translated: CASTSAGGDSRYNEQFF.